This T cell receptor beta chain was sequenced in a study of immune heterogeneity within non-small cell lung tumors. Overall study context: It was found that the tumors were a few squamous cell carcinomas, over eight non-squamous carcinomas and 1 not otherwise specified.

Notes on the study in general: Each patient largely had their own distinct set of high-frequency T-cell receptor beta clonotypes. Identical dominant CDR3 beta clonotypes recurred across a patient's tumor sites, together with site-unique high-frequency clones. Local T-cell clonality correlated moderately but significantly with local tumor mutational burden (R 0.3 to 0.4).

A first 10-cycle multiplex round used 32 V-gene and 13 J-gene primers on TCR beta CDR3. TCRdb passed the multiplex PCR reads through MiXCR, listing each CDR3 protein once. Seen here are 25,000 to 40,000 distinct CDR3 sequences, less than 35% observed once, and the top ten hold approximately 4.2%. The CDR3 covers 12 residues. Germline assignment: CDR1 MNHNS and CDR2 SASEGT. The V segment lost 7 bases and the J segment 2 bases; nucleotides outside the gene matches: 1. The authors used 600 ng of bulk tumor genomic DNA per sample as template. Multiple widely separated biopsies were taken from each primary tumor at surgery. Curative surgery was undertaken by patients, who had untreated, newly diagnosed non-small cell lung cancer. There are many counts of this clonotype. Its antigen is currently unknown.

The J gene is TRBJ1-2, the V gene TRBV6-1; TRBD1 matches at 7 bases. The specimen sequenced was lung tumor tissue. This clonotype was sampled from a man in his forties with non-small cell lung cancer. The CDR3 DNA reads TGTGCCAGCAAGACAGGGAACTATGGCTACACCTTC. This gives the protein CASKTGNYGYTF.